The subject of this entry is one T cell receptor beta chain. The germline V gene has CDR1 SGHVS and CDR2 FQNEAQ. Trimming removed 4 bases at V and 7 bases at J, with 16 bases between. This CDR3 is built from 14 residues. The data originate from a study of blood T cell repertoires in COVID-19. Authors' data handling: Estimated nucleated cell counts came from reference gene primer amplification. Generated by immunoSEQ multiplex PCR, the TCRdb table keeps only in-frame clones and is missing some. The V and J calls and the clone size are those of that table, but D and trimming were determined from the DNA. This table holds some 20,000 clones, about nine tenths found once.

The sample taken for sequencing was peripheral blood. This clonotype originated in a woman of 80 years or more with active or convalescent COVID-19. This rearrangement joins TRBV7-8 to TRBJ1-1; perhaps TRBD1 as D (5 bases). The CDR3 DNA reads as TGTGCCAGCAGCTATATGCCCTCGACAGTTGAAGCTTTCTTT. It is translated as CASSYMPSTVEAFF.